The present T cell receptor (beta chain) was sequenced within a study of control samples from healthy donors and cancer patients. Clones were sequenced by immunoSEQ multiplex PCR, and TCRdb holds only the in-frame ones, with some missing. The data contain around 100,000 clones, roughly 92% of them singletons. The germline gives CDR1 LNHNV, CDR2 YYDKDF (reference sequence). The CDR3 is made up of 13 amino acids. V dropped 0 bases and J dropped 1 base, with 0 bases sitting between them. The chain is built from TRBV15 and TRBJ2-2, with D unclear. This TCR came from a human donor in good health. The donor label of this sample is uncertain. The sample was blood. As DNA, the CDR3 is TGTGCCACCAGCAGAGAGAACACCGGGGAGCTGTTTTTT. Translated: CATSRENTGELFF.